The rows below give T cell receptor beta chains drawn from one sample of a study of cytomegalovirus exposure and HLA in healthy donors. Profiled with immunoSEQ multiplex PCR; TCRdb holds only in-frame clones, not every one. The sample consists of some 80,000 clones, around 79% of them appearing once. The sequencing sample was made of PBMCs. The source of these receptors is a man aged 40-50 years in good health and CMV-seronegative. Both conserved end residues are part of each CDR3. D genes are given only for firm matches. Where a row states a size, it is once, few, many or the class of an expanded clone; other rows omit it.

v_call	d_call	j_call	clone_size	cdr3_aa	cdr3_nt
TRBV5-6	TRBD1	TRBJ2-1	-	CASSRDRGHEQFF	TGTGCCAGCAGCAGAGACAGGGGGCATGAGCAGTTCTTC
TRBV12-5	TRBD1	TRBJ2-7	-	CASGLTGNEQYF	TGTGCTAGTGGTCTGACAGGGAACGAGCAGTACTTC
TRBV7-9	-	TRBJ2-5	-	CASSFRDQETQYF	TGTGCTAGCAGCTTCAGGGACCAAGAGACCCAGTACTTC
TRBV28	TRBD2	TRBJ2-2	few	CASTSPGGRRAGELFF	TGTGCCAGCACGTCCCCGGGGGGTCGAAGGGCCGGGGAGCTGTTTTTT
TRBV28	-	TRBJ1-1	-	CASSPITGEAFF	TGTGCCAGCAGCCCGATAACGGGAGAAGCTTTCTTT
TRBV2	-	TRBJ1-2	-	CASTPSEGTNGYTF	TGTGCCAGCACCCCTTCGGAGGGGACCAATGGCTACACCTTC
TRBV18	-	TRBJ1-2	few	CASSPGAAVPVGYTF	TGTGCCAGCTCACCGGGAGCAGCCGTTCCGGTTGGCTACACCTTC
TRBV7-8	-	TRBJ1-1	-	CASSLSRNTEAFF	TGTGCCAGCAGCCTCTCCCGGAACACTGAAGCTTTCTTT
TRBV7-3	-	TRBJ2-6	once	CASSPSDGANVLTF	TGTGCCAGCAGCCCTAGCGATGGGGCCAACGTCCTGACTTTC
TRBV5-1	TRBD1	TRBJ2-7	-	CASSLGGTALYEQYF	TGCGCCAGCAGCTTGGGTGGGACAGCTTTGTACGAGCAGTACTTC
TRBV28	TRBD2	TRBJ2-1	-	CASSSGLAGEAAEQFF	TGTGCCAGCAGCTCTGGACTAGCGGGAGAGGCCGCTGAGCAGTTCTTC
TRBV28	TRBD2	TRBJ2-3	-	CASIRAGVLTDTQYF	TGTGCCAGCATCCGGGCGGGAGTCTTGACAGATACGCAGTATTTT
TRBV9	-	TRBJ2-5	-	CASSAGPTRQETQYF	TGTGCCAGCAGCGCCGGTCCGACTAGACAAGAGACCCAGTACTTC
TRBV25-1	-	TRBJ2-1	-	CASSHSSSYNEQFF	TGTGCCAGCAGTCACAGTAGCTCCTACAATGAGCAGTTCTTC
TRBV30	TRBD2	TRBJ2-5	-	CAWSGGWGETQYF	TGTGCCTGGAGCGGGGGGTGGGGAGAGACCCAGTACTTC
TRBV7-7	-	TRBJ2-2	-	CASSLSLTGELFF	TGTGCTAGCAGCTTATCTCTCACCGGGGAGCTGTTTTTT
TRBV11-2	-	TRBJ2-1	-	CASSFSLNMNNEQFF	TGTGCCAGCAGCTTTTCACTAAATATGAACAATGAGCAGTTCTTC
TRBV19	-	TRBJ1-1	-	CASSMGAGAEAFF	TGTGCCAGTAGTATGGGCGCGGGGGCTGAAGCTTTCTTT
TRBV10-3	-	TRBJ1-1	once	CASWTDQNTEAFF	TGTGCCAGCTGGACAGACCAGAACACTGAAGCTTTCTTT
TRBV5-1	-	TRBJ2-1	once	CASSLGVGVAYNEQFF	TGCGCCAGCAGCTTGGGGGTCGGGGTAGCCTACAATGAGCAGTTCTTC
TRBV7-9	TRBD1	TRBJ2-7	-	CASSLRDSTYEQYF	TGTGCCAGCAGTCTCCGGGACAGCACCTACGAGCAGTACTTC
TRBV9	TRBD2	TRBJ2-1	-	CASSAAGLASNEQFF	TGTGCCAGCAGCGCCGCGGGACTAGCCTCTAATGAGCAGTTCTTC